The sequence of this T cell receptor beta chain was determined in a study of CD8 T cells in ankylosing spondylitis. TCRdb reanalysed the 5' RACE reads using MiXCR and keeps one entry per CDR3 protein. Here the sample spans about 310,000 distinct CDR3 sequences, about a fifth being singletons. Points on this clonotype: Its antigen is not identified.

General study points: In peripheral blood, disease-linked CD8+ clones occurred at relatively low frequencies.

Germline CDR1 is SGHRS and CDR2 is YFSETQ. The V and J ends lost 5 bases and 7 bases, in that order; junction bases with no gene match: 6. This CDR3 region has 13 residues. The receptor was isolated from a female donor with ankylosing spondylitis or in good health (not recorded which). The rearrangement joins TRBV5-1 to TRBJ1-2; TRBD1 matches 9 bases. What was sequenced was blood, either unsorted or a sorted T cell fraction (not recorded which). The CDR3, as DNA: TGCGCCAGCAGGCCGGACAGGGGTGGTGGCTACACCTTC. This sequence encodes CASRPDRGGGYTF.